The sequence of this TCR beta chain was determined in a study of chemoradiotherapy in HPV16-positive cancers. This CDR3 comprises 16 residues. The V gene's germline CDR1 is MRHNA and CDR2 SNTAGT. J lost 8 bases, V lost 6 bases, and 14 bases had no gene match. Repeated repertoire sampling spanned the course of chemoradiotherapy. Assay used: immunoSEQ multiplex PCR; TCRdb lists only in-frame clones, some missing. The table has some 25,000 clones, approximately 93% seen once; the top ten hold 2.7%. The specimen was obtained from a patient who underwent chemoradiotherapy. The V and J genes are TRBV6-4 and TRBJ1-2, with 11 bases lining up with TRBD1. The source is a human donor with HPV-associated anogenital cancer. The CDR3 here is CASSLIRDRGIGGYTF. The CDR3 coding sequence is TGTGCCAGCAGCCTGATCCGGGACAGGGGGATCGGAGGCTACACCTTC.